This section outlines one TCR beta chain sequence together with its context. What it binds is not known. This specimen comes from a study of blood T cells in healthy people across ages. Study-wide results and caveats: The percentage of naive T cells correlated strongly with TCR beta diversity.

A second PCR of 7 to 11 cycles used a sample-barcoded 5' primer and a J-beta primer mix. A template-switch adaptor containing 12 random nucleotides labeled each cDNA molecule. TCRdb re-called the 5' RACE reads through MiXCR, storing one row per CDR3 protein. Among 650,000 or so distinct CDR3 sequences, more than 45% were seen once, and the ten largest hold about 13%. Germline CDR1 is SGHRS and CDR2 is YFSETQ. V shed 2 bases and J 5 bases; nucleotides not matched to a gene: 16. This CDR3 spans 20 amino acids. Each of the donors had ten milliliters of peripheral blood drawn into EDTA-treated Vacutainer tubes. Total RNA extraction produced at least 5.5 micrograms (per sample) for the study.

The specimen was blood. J is TRBJ2-7 and V is TRBV5-1, with 16 bases lining up with TRBD2. The sequence derives from a woman older than 75 in good health. CDR3: CASSFPQSGTSGRAANEQYF. The CDR3, as DNA: TGCGCCAGCAGCTTCCCCCAAAGCGGGACTAGCGGGAGGGCCGCGAACGAGCAGTACTTC.